The 13 T cell receptor beta chains listed next were all sequenced from one sample in a study of somatic mutations in cytotoxic T cells in rheumatoid arthritis. Clones were sequenced by immunoSEQ multiplex PCR, and TCRdb holds only the in-frame ones, with some missing. The sample contains fewer than 20,000 clones, roughly two thirds of which appear only once. The sequencing input was CD8+ T cells sorted from blood. These receptors were obtained from an adult with rheumatoid arthritis.

Of note for this clone: The junction departs from the called germline gene at one end, perhaps through a read error. The chain carries TRBV5-1 and TRBJ2-6; possibly TRBD1 for D (5 bases). CDR3 length equals 16 residues. Germline CDR1 is SGHRS and CDR2 is YFSETQ. The CDR3 is CASSPGPGSGASVLTF. The CDR3 nucleotides read TGCGCCAGCAGCCCTGGTCCGGGCTCTGGGGCCAGCGTCCTGACTTTC.

There are a few counts of this clone. This chain joins TRBV7-6 and TRBJ2-3, with 16 positions matching TRBD2. Germline loops: CDR1 SGHVS, CDR2 FNYEAQ. The CDR3 loop spans 16 amino acids. V lost 5 bases to trimming and J lost 5 bases; unmatched junction nucleotides: 4. CDR3 sequence (DNA): TGTGCCAGCAGCGGGACTAGCGGGGGGGCTGGAGATACGCAGTATTTT. Amino acid sequence: CASSGTSGGAGDTQYF. Supplemented by reference TRBV7-6 and TRBJ2-3, the full variable domain reads GAGVSQSPRYKVTKRGQDVALRCDPISGHVSLYWYRQALGQGPEFLTYFNYEAQQDKSGLPNDRFSAERPEGSISTLTIQRTEQRDSAMYRCASSGTSGGAGDTQYFGPGTRLTVL.

V gene TRBV4-3 combines with J gene TRBJ2-7; no clear D. V was shortened by 0 bases and J by 0 bases, with 12 bases between the two germline ends. The CDR3 has 16 amino acids. Germline V gene sequence: CDR1 LGHNA, CDR2 YSLEER. CDR3 protein: CASSQDIGTSSYEQYF. Here the CDR3 DNA reads TGCGCCAGCAGCCAAGATATCGGAACAAGCTCCTACGAGCAGTACTTC.

The J gene is TRBJ2-3, the V gene TRBV5-1; a possible D gene is TRBD1 (6 bases). Germline CDR1 is SGHRS and CDR2 is YFSETQ. V lost 4 bases and J 0 bases, leaving 9 bases between the germline ends. The CDR3 contains 14 residues. CDR3 residues: CASSQGQSTDTQYF. The CDR3 coding sequence is TGCGCCAGCAGCCAGGGACAAAGCACAGATACGCAGTATTTT.

The chain uses TRBV19 and TRBJ2-1, with 8 bases fitting TRBD1. CDR3 length equals 16 residues. Germline assignment: CDR1 LNHDA and CDR2 SQIVND (reference sequence). V dropped 6 bases and J dropped 5; count of bases not matched to a gene: 12. CDR3 in DNA: TGTGCCAGTAGCTCAACCGGGACAGGACCCGACAATGAGCAGTTCTTC. Protein product: CASSSTGTGPDNEQFF.

The chain joins TRBV5-8 to TRBJ2-6; a possible D gene is TRBD2 (6 bases). Germline values: CDR1 SGHTS, CDR2 YDEGEE. Trimming took off 1 base at V and 4 bases at J, with 15 bases between the two ends. The CDR3 covers 17 residues. CDR3 in DNA: TGTGCCAGCAGCTTGTCTTATGGAGGGCCAGGGGCCAACGTCCTGACTTTC. This sequence encodes CASSLSYGGPGANVLTF. Supplemented by reference TRBV5-8 and TRBJ2-6, the full variable domain reads EAGVTQSPTHLIKTRGQQATLRCSPISGHTSVYWYQQALGLGLQFLLWYDEGEERNRGNFPPRFSGRQFPNYSSELNVNALELEDSALYLCASSLSYGGPGANVLTFGAGSRLTVL.

The chain joins TRBV27 to TRBJ2-3, with TRBD2 matching 8 bases. V gave up 6 bases and J gave up 2 bases; unmatched junction bases: 10. Per germline, CDR1 MNHEY and CDR2 SMNVEV (reference sequence). This CDR3 has 16 residues. The CDR3 protein is CASREEAGAYTDTQYF. CDR3 DNA sequence: TGTGCCAGCAGGGAAGAAGCGGGGGCATACACAGATACGCAGTATTTT.

The chain employs TRBV25-1 and TRBJ1-4; 11 bases match TRBD1. Per germline, CDR1 MGHDK and CDR2 SYGVNS. This CDR3 region has 13 residues. V dropped 10 bases and J dropped 7; count of bases not matched to a gene: 5. CDR3 DNA: TGTGCCACCTCCGGGACAGGGGGTGAAAAACTGTTTTTT. Translated, it gives CATSGTGGEKLFF.

This clone was seen only a few times. This chain links TRBV6-1 with TRBJ2-1, with TRBD2 identical over 10 bases. V lost 6 bases and J lost 3; bases outside the gene matches: 5. The CDR3 contains 15 residues. In germline, CDR1 is MNHNS, CDR2 SASEGT. The CDR3 spells CASREPSGGYNEQFF. As DNA, the CDR3 is TGTGCCAGCAGAGAACCTAGCGGGGGCTACAATGAGCAGTTCTTC.

The chain links TRBV9 to TRBJ2-5; D not certain. Germline V CDR1 and CDR2: SGDLS, YYNGEE. CDR3 length equals 14 residues. Trimming stripped 0 bases from V and 3 bases from J, with 9 bases between. The CDR3, as DNA: TGTGCCAGCAGCGTAGGGTTAAGAGAAGAGACCCAGTACTTC. Translating gives CASSVGLREETQYF.

The CDR3 loop reads CASSDGGRETQYF. CDR3 in DNA: TGTGCCAGCAGTGATGGGGGGAGAGAGACCCAGTACTTC. The V call is TRBV2, the J call TRBJ2-5; D may be TRBD2 (6 bases). This CDR3 region has 13 residues. Per the germline V gene, CDR1 is SNHLY and CDR2 is FYNNEI. V was pared by 3 bases and J by 4 bases, with 9 bases between.

This chain uses TRBV7-9 with TRBJ2-7; 8 positions match TRBD1. The ends lost 7 bases at V and 2 bases at J; junction bases unmatched: 13. Germline V gene sequence: CDR1 SEHNR, CDR2 FQNEAQ (reference sequence). The CDR3 is made up of 16 amino acids. CDR3 DNA sequence: TGTGCCAGCAACATACTCCCGGACAGGGACCCCTACGAGCAGTACTTC. Residues: CASNILPDRDPYEQYF.

The chain has TRBV29-1 and TRBJ1-2, with TRBD1 matching over 7 bases. Losses at the gene ends were 6 bases for V and 3 bases for J; bases not matched to a gene: 7. CDR1 and CDR2 from the germline V gene are SQVTM and ANQGSEA. There are 13 residues in the CDR3. In DNA, the CDR3 is TGCAGCGTGCCCATCGGACAGGACTATGGCTACACCTTC. Its translation: CSVPIGQDYGYTF. Full variable domain (remainder filled in from reference TRBV29-1 and TRBJ1-2): SAVISQKPSRDICQRGTSLTIQCQVDSQVTMMFWYRQQPGQSLTLIATANQGSEATYESGFVIDKFPISRPNLTFSTLTVSNMSPEDSSIYLCSVPIGQDYGYTFGSGTRLTVV.